Shown below are 20 T cell receptor beta chains from a single sample sequenced in a study of blood T cells in healthy people across ages (dated by TCRdb to 2013 to 2016). Library method: 5' RACE. The reads were generated on an Illumina HiSeq 2500. A second PCR of about 7 to 12 cycles was run with a J-beta primer mix and a sample-barcoded 5' primer. TCRdb passed the public sequencing reads through fastp at Q25 and MiXCR, retaining productive beta sequences. Each record represents a unique CDR3 protein, reported with the most common genes and DNA among its rows. The sample has around 900,000 distinct CDR3 sequences on record, about 53% of them singletons. Of the sample, roughly a fifth falls within the top ten clones. Material for sequencing was blood. These receptor sequences come from a woman aged 55-70 years in good health.

This clonotype was detected a few times. This chain joins TRBV27 and TRBJ1-2; D not resolved. The CDR3 length is 16 residues. Trimming stripped 0 bases from V and 2 bases from J, with 13 bases between. Germline V gene data show CDR1 as MNHEY and CDR2 as SMNVEV (reference sequence). CDR3 bases: TGTGCCAGCAGTTTATCAAGTGGCACACGAAACTATGGCTACACCTTC. This sequence encodes CASSLSSGTRNYGYTF.

This chain joins TRBV12-3 or TRBV12-4 and TRBJ2-1; 7 bases are a match to TRBD2. J lost 10 bases, V lost 1 base, and 4 bases had no gene match. The CDR3 is 13 amino acids. The CDR3 loop is CASSLVGGLEQFF. For the CDR3, the DNA is TGTGCCAGCAGTTTAGTTGGGGGACTAGAGCAGTTCTTC.

On this clonotype: The CDR3 does not close with the conserved phenylalanine or tryptophan, likely indicating a read error. The V gene is TRBV7-9, the J gene TRBJ1-2, with D unresolved. Germline CDR1 reads SEHNR; CDR2 reads FQNEAQ (reference sequence). The CDR3 extends over 15 amino acids. The CDR3 sequence is CASSQPEKGNYSYTL. The CDR3, as DNA: TGTGCCAGCAGCCAGCCTGAAAAAGGAAACTATAGCTACACCTTA.

The chain is built from TRBV20-1 and TRBJ2-1; D unclear. V was cut by 3 bases and J by 4 bases, with 13 bases left in between. The CDR3 spans 14 residues. The germline V gene has CDR1 DFQATT and CDR2 SNEGSKA (reference sequence). Here the CDR3 reads CSASPPPGYNEQFF. Here the CDR3 DNA reads TGCAGTGCTAGCCCCCCCCCCGGGTACAATGAGCAGTTCTTC.

This chain connects TRBV7-6 to TRBJ2-7, with 9 positions matching TRBD2. The CDR3 consists of 20 residues. In germline, CDR1 is SGHVS, CDR2 FNYEAQ. With 1 base clipped from V and 0 bases from J, the junction kept 16 bases outside the gene matches. The CDR3 region is CASSLGGTSSQKKSSYEQYF. The CDR3, as DNA: TGTGCCAGCAGCTTAGGAGGGACTAGCTCCCAGAAAAAAAGCTCCTACGAGCAGTACTTC.

The rearrangement uses TRBV6-5 and TRBJ1-5; the D is unclear. Trimming removed 6 bases at V and 3 bases at J, with 9 bases between. Per germline, CDR1 MNHEY and CDR2 SVGAGI. The CDR3 extends over 13 amino acids. The CDR3 DNA reads TGTGCCAGCAGGGGCTCGAACAATCAGCCCCAGCATTTT. Amino acid sequence: CASRGSNNQPQHF.

The chain is built from TRBV28 and TRBJ2-5, with 9 bases that match TRBD2. V lost 7 bases, J lost 1 base, and 10 bases stayed unmatched. Germline-derived CDR1 and CDR2 are MDHEN and SYDVKM. The CDR3 contains 16 residues. This CDR3 is CASNRLAEGPQETQYF. DNA of the CDR3: TGTGCCAGCAACAGACTAGCGGAGGGGCCCCAAGAGACCCAGTACTTC.

The chain carries TRBV28 and TRBJ2-3; D is ambiguous. The V gene's germline CDR1 is MDHEN and CDR2 SYDVKM. V lost 1 base and J 6 bases, leaving 2 bases between the germline ends. CDR3 length: 11 amino acids. The DNA for the CDR3 is TGTGCCAGCAGTTTATACGATACGCAGTATTTT. Encoded protein: CASSLYDTQYF.

As concerns this clonotype: The junction departs from germline at one end; a sequencing error may be responsible. The chain links TRBV30 to TRBJ2-3, with D possibly matching TRBD1 (5 bases). This CDR3 is built from 12 residues. Germline V gene data show CDR1 as GTSNPN and CDR2 as SVGIG (reference sequence). CDR3 in amino acids: CAPQGRTETQYF. The CDR3 bases are TGTGCCCCCCAGGGTCGCACAGAGACGCAGTATTTT.

The chain couples TRBV12-3 or TRBV12-4 to TRBJ2-5; 8 bases are a match to TRBD2. V lost 7 bases and J lost 11; bases outside the gene matches: 27. The CDR3 has 18 residues. In nucleotides, the CDR3 is TGTGCCAGCACCGGCTGGGCCCACAGCGGGAGCCCCCCGGGTGAGCAGTACTTC. This gives the protein CASTGWAHSGSPPGEQYF.

This clonotype was found a few times. This chain connects TRBV6-6 to TRBJ2-7, with a tentative D call TRBD2 (6 bases). The CDR3 is 17 residues long. V dropped 2 bases and J dropped 2 bases, with 19 bases sitting between them. Germline assignment: CDR1 MNHNY and CDR2 SVGAGI (reference sequence). The CDR3 sequence is CASSYPTKGLLPYEQYF. The CDR3 coding sequence is TGTGCCAGCAGTTACCCGACAAAAGGACTACTACCCTACGAGCAGTACTTC.

This chain connects TRBV5-1 to TRBJ2-5, with D tentatively TRBD1 (6 bases). The J call may not be correct, given that the DNA end is closer to TRBJ2-7. Germline lookup yields CDR1 SGHRS and CDR2 YFSETQ. CDR3 length: 15 residues. For the CDR3, the DNA is TGCGCCAGCAGCCAAGGTCGGACAGCCGGCTACGAGCAGTACTTC. It yields the protein CASSQGRTAGYEQYF.

This clonotype has ten or more counts. The rearrangement uses TRBV29-1 and TRBJ2-1, with TRBD2 matching 13 bases. V lost 7 bases to trimming and J lost 8 bases; unmatched junction nucleotides: 2. Germline CDR1 SQVTM, CDR2 ANQGSEA. The CDR3 runs to 12 residues. Here the CDR3 DNA reads TGCAGCGGGACTAGCGGGAGCGATGAGCAGTTCTTC. Translation gives CSGTSGSDEQFF.

The rearrangement uses TRBV27 and TRBJ2-7, with unresolved D. Looked up from germline, CDR1 is MNHEY and CDR2 is SMNVEV (reference sequence). The V gene lost 4 bases and the J gene lost 3 bases, with 10 bases spanning the gap. This CDR3 has 13 residues. The CDR3 region has the DNA TGTGCCAGCAGTTCCTCCTTTGGCTACGAGCAGTACTTC. It translates to CASSSSFGYEQYF.

This clonotype came up a few times. This chain connects TRBV6-4 to TRBJ2-7; TRBD1 agrees at 8 bases. Germline-derived CDR1 and CDR2 are MRHNA and SNTAGT. The CDR3 has 14 amino acids. Losses at the gene ends were 7 bases for V and 0 bases for J; bases not matched to a gene: 5. The CDR3 loop is CASNRDRNSYEQYF. DNA of the CDR3: TGTGCCAGCAACCGGGACAGGAACTCCTACGAGCAGTACTTC.

Only a few counts were recorded for this clonotype. The gene calls are TRBV7-2 and TRBJ2-7, with a possible D match to TRBD1 (5 bases). The DNA end lines up better with TRBJ2-5; the J call may be wrong. CDR1 and CDR2 from the germline V gene are SGHTA and FQGNSA. The CDR3 is made up of 13 amino acids. The CDR3 bases are TGTGCCAGCAGCGTTAGTGGGGCTGGGACCCAGTACTTC. It yields the protein CASSVSGAGTQYF.

Remarks on this clonotype: The junction and the germline gene differ at one end; a read error may be behind it. The genes are TRBV7-2 and TRBJ2-1; 7 bases match TRBD2. Germline V CDR1 and CDR2: SGHTA, FQGNSA. There are 15 residues in the CDR3. In DNA, the CDR3 is TGTGCCAGCAGCTTTGATGGGGAGGGAACCCATGAGCGGTTCTTC. Translated, it gives CASSFDGEGTHERFF.

This clonotype occurred a few times. The chain carries TRBV15 and TRBJ2-7, with D possibly TRBD2 on 5 matching bases. CDR1 is LNHNV and CDR2 is YYDKDF in the germline V gene (reference sequence). CDR3 length: 15 residues. V shed 0 bases and J shed 0 bases, with 9 bases lying between them. CDR3 region: CATSRDRGGSYEQYF. CDR3 DNA: TGTGCCACCAGCAGAGATCGTGGAGGCTCCTACGAGCAGTACTTC.

The V gene is TRBV6-2 or TRBV6-3, the J gene TRBJ2-2; 7 positions match TRBD2. V was clipped by 2 bases and J by 2 bases; unmatched bases: 11. Per the germline V gene, CDR1 is MNHEY and CDR2 is SVGEGT. The CDR3 loop spans 18 amino acids. CDR3 bases: TGTGCCAGCAGTTACCCGCCTTGGGTAGCGGGCAACACCGGGGAGCTGTTTTTT. This translates into CASSYPPWVAGNTGELFF.

This clonotype was observed a few times. The chain links TRBV25-1 to TRBJ2-7; 10 bases align to TRBD1. The CDR3 length is 14 residues. The V gene's germline CDR1 is MGHDK and CDR2 SYGVNS. V gave up 4 bases and J gave up 5 bases; unmatched junction bases: 5. DNA of the CDR3: TGTGCCAGCAGTGTCCCCGGGACAGGGGACGAGCAGTACTTC. It codes for CASSVPGTGDEQYF.